This T cell receptor beta chain is from a study of blood T cell repertoires in COVID-19. Study information: COVID-19 samples collected from the United States, Italy and Spain covered acute and convalescent phases.

Recruited during active infection, patients (from Seattle) were subsequently followed longitudinally. Per the original data handling: Using reference gene primer amplification, nucleated cell counts were estimated. Here immunoSEQ multiplex PCR was the method, and the copy in TCRdb shows in-frame clones only, minus some. V, J and clone size are those of that table, while D and trimming were read from the DNA. Among about 160,000 clones, 85% to 90% were seen once, and the ten largest hold about 9.3%. This CDR3 is built from 15 residues. V was trimmed by 1 base and J by 2 bases, leaving 12 bases between them. Germline assignment: CDR1 SGHRS and CDR2 YFSETQ.

This receptor was identified in a woman in her 70s with COVID-19, enrolled during active disease. The chain uses TRBV5-1 and TRBJ1-2; D possibly corresponds to TRBD1 (6 bases). The sequencing sample was made of peripheral blood. The CDR3 DNA is TGCGCCAGCAGCTTGTCAGGGGAGGGCAACTATGGCTACACCTTC. This gives the protein CASSLSGEGNYGYTF.